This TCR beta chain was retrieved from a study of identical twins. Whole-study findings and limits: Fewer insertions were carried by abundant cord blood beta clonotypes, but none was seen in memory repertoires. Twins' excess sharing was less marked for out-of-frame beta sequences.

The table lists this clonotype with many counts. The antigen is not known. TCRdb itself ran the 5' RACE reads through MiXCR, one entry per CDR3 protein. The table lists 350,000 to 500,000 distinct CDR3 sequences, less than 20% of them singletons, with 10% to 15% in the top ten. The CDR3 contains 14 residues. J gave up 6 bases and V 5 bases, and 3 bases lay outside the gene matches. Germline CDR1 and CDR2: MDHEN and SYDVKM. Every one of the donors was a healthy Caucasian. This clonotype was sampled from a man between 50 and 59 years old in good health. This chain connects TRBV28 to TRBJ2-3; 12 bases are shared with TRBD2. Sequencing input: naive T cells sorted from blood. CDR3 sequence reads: CASSRLAGDDTQYF. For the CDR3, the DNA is TGTGCCAGCAGTAGACTAGCGGGGGATGATACGCAGTATTTT.